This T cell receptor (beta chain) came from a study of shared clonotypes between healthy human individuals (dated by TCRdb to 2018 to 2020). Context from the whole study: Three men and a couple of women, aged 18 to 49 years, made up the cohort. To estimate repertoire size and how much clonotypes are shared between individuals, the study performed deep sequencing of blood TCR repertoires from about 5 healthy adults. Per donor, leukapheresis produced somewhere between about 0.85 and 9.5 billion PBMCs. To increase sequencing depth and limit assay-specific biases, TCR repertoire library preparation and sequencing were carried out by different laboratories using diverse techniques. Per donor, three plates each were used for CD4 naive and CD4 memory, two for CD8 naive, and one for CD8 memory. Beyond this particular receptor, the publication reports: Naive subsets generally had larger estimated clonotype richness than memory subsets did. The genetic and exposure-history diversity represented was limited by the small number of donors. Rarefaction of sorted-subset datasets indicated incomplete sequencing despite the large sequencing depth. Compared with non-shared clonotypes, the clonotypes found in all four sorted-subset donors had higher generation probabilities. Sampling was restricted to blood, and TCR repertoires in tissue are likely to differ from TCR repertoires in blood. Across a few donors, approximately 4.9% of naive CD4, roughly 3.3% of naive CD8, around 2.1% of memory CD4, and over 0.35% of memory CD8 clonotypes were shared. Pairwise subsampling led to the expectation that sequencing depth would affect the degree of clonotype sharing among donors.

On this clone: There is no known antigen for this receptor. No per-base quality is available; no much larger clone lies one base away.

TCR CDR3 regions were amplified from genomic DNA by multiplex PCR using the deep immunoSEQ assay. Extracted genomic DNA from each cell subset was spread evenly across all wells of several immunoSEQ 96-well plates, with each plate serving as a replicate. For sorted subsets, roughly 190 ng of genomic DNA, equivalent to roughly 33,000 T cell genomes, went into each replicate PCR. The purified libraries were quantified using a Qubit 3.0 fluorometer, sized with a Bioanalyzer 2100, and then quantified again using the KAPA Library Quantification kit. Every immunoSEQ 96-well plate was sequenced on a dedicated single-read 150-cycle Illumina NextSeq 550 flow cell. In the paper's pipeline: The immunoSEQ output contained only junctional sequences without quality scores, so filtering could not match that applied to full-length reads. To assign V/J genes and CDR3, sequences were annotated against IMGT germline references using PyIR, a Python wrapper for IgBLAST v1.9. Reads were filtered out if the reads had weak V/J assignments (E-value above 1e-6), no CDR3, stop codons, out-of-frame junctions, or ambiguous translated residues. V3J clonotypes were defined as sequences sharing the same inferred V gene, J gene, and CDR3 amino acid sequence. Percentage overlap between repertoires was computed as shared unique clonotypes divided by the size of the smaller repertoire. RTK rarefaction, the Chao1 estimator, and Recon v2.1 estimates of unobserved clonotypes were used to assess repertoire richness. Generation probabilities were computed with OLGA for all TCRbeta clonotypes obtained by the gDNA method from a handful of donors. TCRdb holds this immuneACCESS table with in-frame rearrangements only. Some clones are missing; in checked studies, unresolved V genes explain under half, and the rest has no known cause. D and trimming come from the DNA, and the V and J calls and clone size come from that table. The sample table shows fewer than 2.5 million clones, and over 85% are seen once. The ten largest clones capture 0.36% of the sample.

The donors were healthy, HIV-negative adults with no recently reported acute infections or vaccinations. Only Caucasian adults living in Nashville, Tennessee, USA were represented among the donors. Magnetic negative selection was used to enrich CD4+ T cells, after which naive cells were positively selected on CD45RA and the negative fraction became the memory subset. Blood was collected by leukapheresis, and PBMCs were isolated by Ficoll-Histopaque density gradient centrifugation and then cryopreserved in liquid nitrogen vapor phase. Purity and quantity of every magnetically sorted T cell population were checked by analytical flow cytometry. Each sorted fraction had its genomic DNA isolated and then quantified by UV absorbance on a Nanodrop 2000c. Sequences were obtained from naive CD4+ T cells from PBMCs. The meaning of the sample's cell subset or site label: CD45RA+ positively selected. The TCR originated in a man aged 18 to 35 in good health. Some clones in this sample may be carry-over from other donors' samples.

The CDR3 amino acid sequence is: CASSLSGQGVHQPQHF. The bases are TGTGCCAGCAGCTTAAGTGGACAGGGGGTTCATCAGCCCCAGCATTTT. This chain joins TRBV7-9 to TRBJ1-5, with 10 junctional bases fitting TRBD1. Inclusive of the bounding cysteine and phenylalanine, the CDR3 is 16 residues long. Only CDR3 DNA is held: 48 bases, read in frame from base 1. The germline V end is reduced by 2 bases and the J end by 5 bases; junction bases left unmatched: 6. The CDR1 and CDR2 encoded by the germline V gene (reference sequence) are SEHNR and FQNEAQ.